This T cell receptor beta chain was recorded in a study of blood T cell repertoires in COVID-19. For the study at large: Some COVID-19 samples were acute and others convalescent; all came from the United States, Italy and Spain. T cells, B-cell-depleted T cells, or PBMCs provided the cDNA or gDNA that served as material.

This CDR3 spans 15 amino acids. CDR1 is MNHEY, CDR2 SVGAGI, per germline. V lost 7 bases, J lost 1 base, and 4 bases stayed unmatched. This study enrolled people aged 18 to 89 from roughly 24 US geographic areas. Original data processing: Reference gene primers were amplified, and this amplification served to estimate nucleated cell counts. Sequencing used immunoSEQ multiplex PCR; TCRdb keeps in-frame clones, though not all of them. Clonal size and the V and J genes are those of that table, whereas D and trimming came from the DNA. Of about 240,000 clones in the sample, over 80% are singletons; the top ten hold around 2.6%.

The J gene is TRBJ2-2, the V gene TRBV6-5; TRBD1 matches at 9 bases. This receptor was obtained from a woman aged 25 to 39 with acute COVID-19. Sample: PBMCs or T cells enriched from blood (not recorded which). Here the CDR3 reads CASTLGQGNTGELFF. CDR3 nucleotide sequence: TGTGCCAGCACCCTGGGACAGGGGAACACCGGGGAGCTGTTTTTT.